This TCR beta chain was captured by sequencing in a study of CD8+ T cells in alopecia areata. Study as a whole: Treatment ran 6 to 18 months, with 6 months of follow-up afterward.

RNA was isolated and reverse transcribed to cDNA, the sequencing template. The assay was immunoSEQ multiplex PCR, and TCRdb's table has in-frame clones only and misses some. The data show some 100,000 clones, around two fifths seen once. This TCR came from a human donor with alopecia areata. Sequenced input: CD4+ T cells sorted from blood.

The CDR3 is CSVGGGVLDEQFF. CDR3 DNA: TGCAGCGTTGGGGGCGGGGTCTTGGATGAGCAGTTCTTC. The chain couples TRBV29-1 to TRBJ2-1, with D perhaps matching TRBD2 (6 bases). From germline, CDR1 is SQVTM and CDR2 ANQGSEA. This CDR3 has 13 residues. The germline V and J ends were trimmed by 4 bases and 8 bases, with 15 bases remaining between them.